Below are 4 T cell receptor beta chains sequenced from a single sample in a study of T cell repertoires in cytomegalovirus infection. TCRdb ran MiXCR on the reads and lists one entry per CDR3 protein. Of 450,000 to 600,000 distinct CDR3 sequences in the sample, about 11% were seen once. The sequenced sample consisted of PBMCs. The receptors were sampled from a human donor in good health (CMV status not recorded). Some clones in this sample may be carry-over from other donors' samples.

As concerns this clonotype: Here the CDR3 omits its conserved ending phenylalanine or tryptophan, so a read error is the likely source. V gene TRBV5-1 combines with J gene TRBJ1-1; no reliable D call. V was trimmed by 3 bases and J by 1 base, leaving 13 bases between them. The germline V gene has CDR1 SGHRS and CDR2 YFSETQ. CDR3 length equals 15 residues. The CDR3 DNA reads as TGCGCCAGCAGCTGGCAGGTGGCTAAGAACACTGAAGCTTTCTAT. Translation gives CASSWQVAKNTEAFY.

In its sample, this clonotype was seen many times. The chain uses TRBV7-2 and TRBJ1-4; D not resolved. V was pared by 3 bases and J by 0 bases, with 5 bases between. The CDR3 sequence is 14 residues long. Germline V CDR1 and CDR2: SGHTA, FQGNSA. CDR3: CASSFGTTNEKLFF. For the CDR3, the DNA is TGTGCCAGCAGCTTTGGTACAACTAATGAAAAACTGTTTTTT.

This clonotype appeared many times. The rearrangement links TRBV29-1 to TRBJ1-3, with 8 bases that match TRBD1. Germline CDR1 reads SQVTM; CDR2 reads ANQGSEA. The V gene end was trimmed by 4 bases and the J gene end by 3 bases; junction bases not matched to a gene: 5. The CDR3 consists of 14 residues. Written as DNA, the CDR3 is TGCAGCGTTGCCGGACAGGGCCTTGGAAACACCATATATTTT. It specifies CSVAGQGLGNTIYF.

This clonotype was seen repeatedly, ten times or more. CDR3 bases: TGTGCCAGCAGCCGGACTAGCGGGGGGAAGACCCAGTACTTC. Translation gives CASSRTSGGKTQYF. The chain combines TRBV7-9 with TRBJ2-5; 14 bases match TRBD2. This CDR3 has 14 residues. The germline V gene encodes CDR1 SEHNR and CDR2 FQNEAQ (reference sequence). V shed 5 bases and J 6 bases; nucleotides not matched to a gene: 2.